A selection of T cell receptor beta chains follows, all from one sample in a study of blood T cell repertoires in COVID-19. Assay used: immunoSEQ multiplex PCR; TCRdb lists only in-frame clones, some missing. The sample records a few hundred thousand clones, around 83% being singletons. Sequenced material: peripheral blood. The source is a woman aged 50 to 60 with acute or convalescent COVID-19. CDR3s include the opening cysteine and the closing phenylalanine or tryptophan. Each record gives: CDR3 protein, CDR3 DNA, clone size, D gene, V gene, J gene. A D gene is named only where the DNA matches it firmly. Only some rows state a clone size, as once, few, many or a class for expanded clones.

CASSRGTGGNEQFF	TGTGCCAGCAGCCGAGGGACAGGGGGCAATGAGCAGTTCTTC	few	TRBD1	TRBV4-2	TRBJ2-1
CASSSGQGSYEQYF	TGCGCCAGCAGCTCAGGACAGGGTTCCTACGAGCAGTACTTC	-	TRBD1	TRBV5-1	TRBJ2-7
CASSPYTESGYGYTF	TGTGCCAGCAGTCCCTACACAGAATCTGGCTATGGCTACACCTTC	-	-	TRBV2	TRBJ1-2
CASSVATGTGELFF	TGTGCCAGCAGCGTAGCTACGGGGACCGGGGAGCTGTTTTTT	-	-	TRBV9	TRBJ2-2
CATSREASGRSYNEQFF	TGTGCCACCAGCAGAGAGGCTAGCGGGAGATCCTACAATGAGCAGTTCTTC	-	TRBD2	TRBV15	TRBJ2-1
CASRGDGNMNTGELFF	TGTGCCAGCCGGGGGGACGGGAACATGAACACCGGGGAGCTGTTTTTT	-	TRBD2	TRBV2	TRBJ2-2
CACVPTSSSYEQYF	TGTGCCTGTGTGCCCACTAGCAGCAGCTACGAGCAGTACTTC	-	-	TRBV30	TRBJ2-7
CASSERQTGGAGQPQHF	TGTGCCAGCAGTGAGCGTCAGACAGGGGGCGCGGGACAGCCCCAGCATTTT	-	TRBD1	TRBV6-1	TRBJ1-5
CSVEEGLGTEAFF	TGCAGCGTTGAAGAGGGGCTTGGGACTGAAGCTTTCTTT	-	-	TRBV29-1	TRBJ1-1
CASAVSGQETQYF	TGTGCCAGCGCCGTAAGCGGGCAAGAGACCCAGTACTTC	-	-	TRBV11-3	TRBJ2-5
CASIPSSGGRHTEAFF	TGTGCCAGCATCCCCTCCAGCGGGGGGCGTCACACTGAAGCTTTCTTT	-	-	TRBV7-9	TRBJ1-1
CSVGGTGVSELKAGELFF	TGCAGCGTTGGGGGGACAGGGGTGTCGGAGTTAAAAGCCGGGGAGCTGTTTTTT	-	TRBD1	TRBV29-1	TRBJ2-2
CASSPGTSGRGEQFF	TGTGCCAGCAGTCCGGGGACTAGCGGGAGAGGCGAGCAGTTCTTC	-	TRBD2	TRBV6-2/TRBV6-3	TRBJ2-1
CASPPQTNTEAFF	TGTGCCAGCCCTCCTCAAACTAACACTGAAGCTTTCTTT	-	-	TRBV2	TRBJ1-1
CASSWRWDSLRYF	TGTGCCAGCAGCTGGCGCTGGGACTCCCTGAGGTATTTT	-	-	TRBV5-6	TRBJ2-3
CASSFETSGAQYF	TGTGCCAGCAGTTTCGAGACTAGCGGGGCGCAGTATTTT	-	TRBD2	TRBV12-3/TRBV12-4	TRBJ2-3
CASSSGGQSTDTQYF	TGTGCCAGTAGTTCGGGGGGGCAAAGCACAGATACGCAGTATTTT	-	TRBD2	TRBV19	TRBJ2-3
CASSPTGGEKLFF	TGTGCCAGCAGTCCGACAGGGGGTGAAAAACTGTTTTTT	-	TRBD1	TRBV12-3/TRBV12-4	TRBJ1-4
CASSPGGGQETQYF	TGTGCCAGCAGCCCCGGGGGAGGCCAAGAGACCCAGTACTTC	-	-	TRBV14	TRBJ2-5
CASSPIRDWNYGYTF	TGTGCCAGCAGCCCAATCCGGGACTGGAACTATGGCTACACCTTC	many	-	TRBV14	TRBJ1-2
CASSQDRNTEAFF	TGTGCCAGCAGCCAGGACAGGAACACTGAAGCTTTCTTT	few	-	TRBV5-4	TRBJ1-1
CASSPTGGVAGGKGELFF	TGTGCCAGCAGTCCCACAGGGGGAGTAGCGGGAGGTAAAGGGGAGCTGTTTTTT	-	TRBD2	TRBV6-6	TRBJ2-2
CASSPNRGPSHDYGYTF	TGTGCCAGCAGCCCAAACAGGGGGCCTTCCCACGACTATGGCTACACCTTC	-	TRBD1	TRBV11-2	TRBJ1-2
CASSLRLSDNEQFF	TGTGCCAGCAGTTTGCGGCTGAGCGACAATGAGCAGTTCTTC	-	-	TRBV28	TRBJ2-1
CASSLDGHPNQPQHF	TGTGCCAGCAGCTTGGACGGACACCCCAATCAGCCCCAGCATTTT	-	-	TRBV5-4	TRBJ1-5
CASSLGALDTQYF	TGTGCCAGCAGTTTAGGGGCGCTCGATACGCAGTATTTT	-	-	TRBV12-3/TRBV12-4	TRBJ2-3
CASSLGVLGTEAFF	TGCGCCAGCAGCTTAGGGGTTCTGGGCACTGAAGCTTTCTTT	-	-	TRBV5-1	TRBJ1-1
CSVDSDTAFF	TGCAGCGTTGATTCGGACACAGCTTTCTTT	-	-	TRBV29-1	TRBJ1-1
CASSQNPRTENQPQHF	TGCGCCAGCAGCCAAAACCCTCGGACTGAGAATCAGCCCCAGCATTTT	-	-	TRBV4-1	TRBJ1-5